This passage covers 16 T cell receptor beta chains from one sample sequenced in a study of STAT5B mutations in CD4+ large granular lymphocyte leukemia. The assay was immunoSEQ multiplex PCR, and TCRdb's table has in-frame clones only and misses some. The sample records about 48,000 clones, just over 70% being singletons. Sequencing input: CD4+ T cells from blood buffy coats. These receptors were taken from a human donor in good health.

The chain uses TRBV28 and TRBJ2-7; 8 bases are a match to TRBD2. From germline, CDR1 is MDHEN and CDR2 SYDVKM. Unmatched junction bases numbered 4, after V lost 4 bases and J lost 2 bases. The CDR3 runs 14 residues. CDR3 sequence reads: CASSSSGGAYEQYV. The CDR3 nucleotides read TGTGCCAGCAGTTCCTCGGGAGGGGCCTACGAGCAGTACGTC.

The chain links TRBV30 to TRBJ1-5, with 8 positions matching TRBD1. This CDR3 is 15 amino acids long. V was clipped by 2 bases and J by 4 bases; unmatched bases: 7. The germline V gene has CDR1 GTSNPN and CDR2 SVGIG (reference sequence). DNA of the CDR3: TGTGCCTGGAGTTACCAGACAGGGGCTAATCAGCCCCAGCATTTT. Translation gives CAWSYQTGANQPQHF.

The chain combines TRBV28 with TRBJ2-5; 16 positions agree with TRBD2. CDR3 size: 17 residues. Trimming cost V 4 bases and J 5 bases; bases outside gene matches: 7. Germline values: CDR1 MDHEN, CDR2 SYDVKM. CDR3: CASSSGTSGGAGETQYF. CDR3 coding DNA: TGTGCCAGCAGTTCCGGGACTAGCGGGGGGGCCGGGGAGACCCAGTACTTC.

The chain combines TRBV19 with TRBJ1-2; 7 nucleotides align to TRBD1. The CDR3 extends over 13 amino acids. Germline loops: CDR1 LNHDA, CDR2 SQIVND (reference sequence). The junction had 5 bases not matched to a gene; V was cut back by 6 bases and J by 4 bases. CDR3 DNA sequence: TGTGCCAGTAGCGCCACAGGGGCCTATGGCTACACCTTC. Protein product: CASSATGAYGYTF. The entire variable domain, with the rest obtained from reference TRBV19 and TRBJ1-2, is as follows: DGGITQSPKYLFRKEGQNVTLSCEQNLNHDAMYWYRQDPGQGLRLIYYSQIVNDFQKGDIAEGYSVSREKKESFPLTVTSAQKNPTAFYLCASSATGAYGYTFGSGTRLTVV.

This clone occurred a few times. J is TRBJ1-6 and V is TRBV7-6; D perhaps matches TRBD1 (6 bases). Germline V lookup: CDR1 SGHVS, CDR2 FNYEAQ. This CDR3 spans 16 amino acids. Trimming cost V 5 bases and J 7 bases, with 18 bases left between them. Written as DNA, the CDR3 is TGTGCCAGCAGCCCGAGGGAGGGGGAAGGGAATTCACCCCTCCACTTT. It specifies CASSPREGEGNSPLHF.

The chain recombines TRBV5-6 with TRBJ1-1; D possibly corresponds to TRBD1 (5 bases). The length of the CDR3 is 15 residues. V gave up 0 bases and J gave up 5 bases, with 14 bases separating them. CDR1 and CDR2 from the germline V gene are SGHDT and YYEEEE. CDR3 residues: CASSLDWGWKTEAFF. CDR3 DNA sequence: TGTGCCAGCAGCTTGGACTGGGGGTGGAAGACTGAAGCTTTCTTT.

The chain has TRBV5-1 and TRBJ2-3, with D possibly being TRBD2 (5 bases). Germline V gene sequence: CDR1 SGHRS, CDR2 YFSETQ. This CDR3 contains 14 residues. The ends were cut back, 5 bases at V and 0 bases at J, with 10 bases in the middle. CDR3 sequence reads: CASSMSGSTDTQYF. The CDR3 bases are TGCGCCAGCAGTATGAGCGGAAGCACAGATACGCAGTATTTT.

CDR3 sequence: CASRSSQETQYF. The CDR3 DNA reads as TGTGCCAGCAGGTCTAGCCAAGAGACCCAGTACTTC. The chain joins TRBV2 to TRBJ2-5; D unclear. Trimming cost V 6 bases and J 1 base, with 6 bases left between them. Germline V gives CDR1 SNHLY, CDR2 FYNNEI. This CDR3 has 12 amino acids.

This clone was seen a few times. The rearrangement links TRBV9 to TRBJ2-2, with TRBD2 matching 16 bases. The length of the CDR3 is 17 residues. V lost 3 bases to trimming and J lost 6 bases; unmatched junction nucleotides: 5. The germline V gene has CDR1 SGDLS and CDR2 YYNGEE. The CDR3: CASSGPGTSGGAGELFF. DNA for the CDR3: TGTGCCAGCAGCGGCCCCGGGACTAGCGGGGGGGCCGGGGAGCTGTTTTTT.

The DNA of the CDR3 is TGTGCCAGCTTGGTGACGGCAGGGAACCAAGAGACCCAGTACTTC. Protein product: CASLVTAGNQETQYF. The chain is built from TRBV6-5 and TRBJ2-5; D possibly corresponds to TRBD1 (5 bases). This CDR3 spans 15 amino acids. From germline, CDR1 is MNHEY and CDR2 SVGAGI. V dropped 8 bases and J dropped 0 bases, with 16 bases sitting between them.

The CDR3 sequence is CASSPLGGEQYF. The DNA for the CDR3 is TGTGCCAGCTCACCACTCGGTGGCGAGCAGTACTTC. The V and J genes are TRBV18 and TRBJ2-7; D remains ambiguous. The CDR3 extends over 12 amino acids. CDR1 and CDR2 (germline): KGHSH, LQKENI. V was pared by 1 base and J by 6 bases, with 7 bases between.

The chain links TRBV15 to TRBJ2-1; the D gene is possibly TRBD2 (5 bases). Trimming stripped 0 bases from V and 4 bases from J, with 16 bases between. This CDR3 spans 17 amino acids. The germline V gene has CDR1 LNHNV and CDR2 YYDKDF (reference sequence). CDR3 protein: CATSREAGVALYNEQFF. CDR3 in DNA: TGTGCCACCAGCAGAGAAGCCGGGGTAGCTTTATACAATGAGCAGTTCTTC.

This sequence joins TRBV5-1 and TRBJ2-1; the match to TRBD2 covers 11 bases. With V trimmed by 2 bases and J by 7 bases, 5 bases remained unmatched. CDR3 length: 15 residues. Germline CDR1 reads SGHRS; CDR2 reads YFSETQ. This CDR3 is CASSFSGGAINEQFF. The CDR3 nucleotides read TGCGCCAGCAGCTTTAGCGGGGGGGCCATTAATGAGCAGTTCTTC.

The chain joins TRBV6-6 to TRBJ1-2, with D unresolved. CDR3 length: 14 amino acids. Trimming cost V 7 bases and J 6 bases, with 18 bases left between them. Per the germline V gene, CDR1 is MNHNY and CDR2 is SVGAGI (reference sequence). The CDR3 here is CASIQDHNRDGYTF. The CDR3 DNA reads TGTGCCAGCATTCAGGACCACAATCGGGATGGCTACACCTTC.

This clone was detected only once. V and J are TRBV5-1 and TRBJ2-2; D may correspond to TRBD1 or TRBD2 (5 bases each). With 0 bases removed from V and 7 bases from J, the gap between germline ends came to 13 bases. The CDR3 totals 15 residues. CDR1 is SGHRS, CDR2 YFSETQ, per germline. The CDR3 region is CASSLGQRGGGELFF. In DNA, the CDR3 is TGCGCCAGCAGCTTGGGACAGCGAGGAGGCGGGGAGCTGTTTTTT.

The table lists this clone with a few counts. This chain links TRBV15 with TRBJ2-5, with unresolved D. CDR1 LNHNV and CDR2 YYDKDF come from the germline V gene (reference sequence). The V end was cut by 3 bases, the J end by 0 bases, with 20 bases between. The CDR3 extends over 18 amino acids. The chain's CDR3 is CATSRAVIARSYQETQYF. DNA of the CDR3: TGTGCCACCAGCAGGGCGGTGATTGCACGGAGCTACCAAGAGACCCAGTACTTC.